One sample yielded the 21 T cell receptor beta chains listed below, sequenced in a study of blood T cell repertoires in COVID-19. The data were produced by immunoSEQ multiplex PCR, yet TCRdb's version contains in-frame clones alone and is incomplete. The data show approximately 250,000 clones, with about 87% seen just once and 2% to 3% held by the top ten. Sequencing input: PBMCs or T cells enriched from blood (not recorded which). These receptors all come from a woman in her forties with acute COVID-19.

This clone is a singleton in its sample. CDR3 nucleotide sequence: TGTGCCAGCAGCTTATTGAACCCACTAGCGGGGGGGCTTGAGACCCAGTACTTC. Its translation: CASSLLNPLAGGLETQYF. The genes are TRBV7-7 and TRBJ2-5; 13 bases match TRBD2. The ends lost 2 bases at V and 5 bases at J; junction bases unmatched: 11. Germline CDR1 and CDR2: SSHAT and FNYEAQ (reference sequence). The CDR3 is 18 residues long.

The rearrangement uses TRBV29-1 and TRBJ2-7, with 7 bases fitting TRBD1. Trimming cost V 7 bases and J 0 bases; bases outside gene matches: 3. From germline, CDR1 is SQVTM and CDR2 ANQGSEA. This CDR3 is 12 amino acids long. DNA for the CDR3: TGCAGCGCCCGGGACAGCTCCTACGAGCAGTACTTC. Translated: CSARDSSYEQYF.

The rearrangement uses TRBV18 and TRBJ1-6; no firm D call. Trimming stripped 3 bases from V and 9 bases from J, with 12 bases between. The CDR3 loop spans 14 amino acids. CDR1 is KGHSH, CDR2 LQKENI, per germline. The CDR3 region has the DNA TGTGCCAGCTCACCTCGCCGGGTGGGTTCACCCCTCCACTTT. Protein: CASSPRRVGSPLHF.

This chain links TRBV4-1 with TRBJ2-5; a possible D gene is TRBD2 (5 bases). The CDR3 spans 15 residues. The germline V and J ends were trimmed by 0 bases and 2 bases, with 10 bases remaining between them. Germline V gene sequence: CDR1 MGHRA, CDR2 YSYEKL. This CDR3 reads CASSQDLGSQETQYF. The CDR3 nucleotides read TGCGCCAGCAGCCAAGATCTAGGGAGTCAAGAGACCCAGTACTTC.

V and J are TRBV10-3 and TRBJ2-5, with a tentative D call TRBD2 (5 bases). Trimming shortened V by 4 bases and J by 0 bases, and 6 bases separated the two germline ends. Per the germline V gene, CDR1 is ENHRY and CDR2 is SYGVKD. This CDR3 comprises 13 residues. The CDR3 nucleotides read TGTGCCATCAGTGCGGGATACCAAGAGACCCAGTACTTC. Translated: CAISAGYQETQYF.

This chain joins TRBV7-2 and TRBJ1-1; 9 nucleotides agree with TRBD1. The CDR3 sequence is 15 residues long. Germline V gene sequence: CDR1 SGHTA, CDR2 FQGNSA. The V gene end was trimmed by 3 bases and the J gene end by 4 bases; junction bases not matched to a gene: 6. CDR3: CASSFMETGGTEAFF. As DNA, the CDR3 is TGTGCCAGCAGCTTCATGGAGACAGGGGGCACTGAAGCTTTCTTT.

The chain carries TRBV7-2 and TRBJ2-7; D gene unclear. Germline V CDR1 and CDR2: SGHTA, FQGNSA. V was pared by 3 bases and J by 0 bases, with 15 bases between. The length of the CDR3 is 16 residues. The CDR3 coding sequence is TGTGCCAGCAGCTTGGGCGTTGGGTCCACCTCCTACGAGCAGTACTTC. Its protein product is CASSLGVGSTSYEQYF.

The rearrangement links TRBV5-4 to TRBJ2-1, with 11 bases fitting TRBD2. Germline CDR1 is SGHNT and CDR2 is YYREEE (reference sequence). This CDR3 has 16 residues. J gave up 6 bases and V 5 bases, and 10 bases lay outside the gene matches. CDR3 nucleotides: TGTGCCAGCAGTTCTAATTCCGGGACTAGCGGCAATGAGCAGTTCTTC. Protein product: CASSSNSGTSGNEQFF.

This clone occurred a few times. V gene TRBV24-1 combines with J gene TRBJ2-2; TRBD1 matches at 7 bases. Trimming removed 10 bases from V and 1 base from J; junction bases left unmatched: 5. The CDR3 runs to 14 residues. The V gene's germline CDR1 is KGHDR and CDR2 SFDVKD. CDR3: CATARTGNTGELFF. The DNA for the CDR3 is TGTGCCACTGCAAGGACAGGGAACACCGGGGAGCTGTTTTTT.

The chain is built from TRBV6-4 and TRBJ2-4; weak D call: TRBD2 (6 bases). From germline, CDR1 is MRHNA and CDR2 SNTAGT. The CDR3 loop spans 15 amino acids. V gave up 9 bases and J gave up 0 bases, with 15 bases separating them. As DNA, the CDR3 is TGTGCCAGGATAGCGGCCGGCCTAGCCAAAAACATTCAGTACTTC. Translated: CARIAAGLAKNIQYF.

J is TRBJ1-2 and V is TRBV6-2 or TRBV6-3; D ambiguous. The CDR3 is 12 amino acids. Germline CDR1 and CDR2: MNHEY and SVGEGT. V lost 6 bases and J lost 5, with 10 bases in between. The CDR3 here is CASSSSRYGYTF. The CDR3 DNA reads TGTGCCAGCAGCTCCTCGCGATATGGCTACACCTTC.

The chain joins TRBV9 to TRBJ2-3; 11 bases line up with TRBD2. The germline gives CDR1 SGDLS, CDR2 YYNGEE. CDR3 length: 16 amino acids. With V trimmed by 3 bases and J by 6 bases, 9 bases remained unmatched. The chain's CDR3 is CASSALAGVERDTQYF. The CDR3, as DNA: TGTGCCAGCAGCGCACTAGCGGGGGTCGAAAGGGATACGCAGTATTTT.

This clone has only a few counts. The chain is built from TRBV5-5 and TRBJ1-5, with D maybe TRBD1 (5 bases). The V end was cut by 4 bases, the J end by 0 bases, with 11 bases between. CDR1 and CDR2 (germline): SGHKS, YYEKEE (reference sequence). This CDR3 comprises 15 residues. The CDR3: CASSEQAFSNQPQHF. CDR3 bases: TGTGCCAGCAGCGAACAGGCTTTTAGCAATCAGCCCCAGCATTTT. Looking up the rest from reference TRBV5-5 and TRBJ1-5 gives the full variable domain: DAGVTQSPTHLIKTRGQQVTLRCSPISGHKSVSWYQQVLGQGPQFIFQYYEKEERGRGNFPDRFSARQFPNYSSELNVNALLLGDSALYLCASSEQAFSNQPQHFGDGTRLSIL.

The CDR3 loop reads CASSPGGQGRETQYF. In nucleotides, the CDR3 is TGCGCCAGCAGCCCTGGGGGACAGGGACGAGAGACCCAGTACTTC. The V gene is TRBV4-3, the J gene TRBJ2-5; 9 bases align to TRBD1. Trimming at V came to 4 bases and at J to 4 bases, leaving 7 bases not matched to a gene. Germline V gene lookup returns CDR1 LGHNA and CDR2 YSLEER. The CDR3 is 15 amino acids.

The chain is built from TRBV23-1 and TRBJ2-7; TRBD1 matches 9 bases. Being an ORF, TRBV23-1 has a function that is uncertain. The length of the CDR3 is 15 residues. Trimming removed 2 bases from V and 5 bases from J; junction bases left unmatched: 7. The CDR3, as DNA: TGCGCCAGCAGTCAACTAAGGGACAGGGAGAACGAGCAGTACTTC. This gives the protein CASSQLRDRENEQYF.

This chain connects TRBV15 to TRBJ2-1, with 8 bases matching TRBD2. Germline V gene sequence: CDR1 LNHNV, CDR2 YYDKDF (reference sequence). This CDR3 spans 16 amino acids. Trimming at V came to 1 base and at J to 7 bases, leaving 9 bases not matched to a gene. The CDR3: CATSRGSPGGLNEQFF. CDR3 bases: TGTGCCACCAGCAGAGGAAGTCCGGGGGGGCTAAATGAGCAGTTCTTC.

This chain uses TRBV7-2 with TRBJ1-2; TRBD1 aligns across 7 bases. This CDR3 region has 16 residues. V gave up 0 bases and J gave up 7 bases; unmatched junction bases: 11. Germline CDR1 SGHTA, CDR2 FQGNSA. The CDR3 region is CASSLATGQGEGGYTF. The CDR3 nucleotides are TGTGCCAGCAGCTTAGCGACAGGGCAAGGGGAAGGTGGCTACACCTTC.

The DNA for the CDR3 is TGCGCCAGCAGCTTGGGAGGCGGGATGGCCTCGAAGTTCTTC. This codes for CASSLGGGMASKFF. The V call is TRBV5-1, the J call TRBJ2-1; tentative D call: TRBD2 (6 bases). Germline values: CDR1 SGHRS, CDR2 YFSETQ. The length of the CDR3 is 14 residues. V gave up 0 bases and J gave up 14 bases, with 18 bases separating them.

In DNA, the CDR3 is TGTGCCAGCAGTCAACTCGGGACAGGGCTATACAATGAGCAGTTCTTC. Translating gives CASSQLGTGLYNEQFF. V usage is TRBV7-9 and J usage is TRBJ2-1, with 9 positions matching TRBD1. Germline lookup yields CDR1 SEHNR and CDR2 FQNEAQ (reference sequence). The CDR3 is 16 amino acids. V shed 6 bases, J shed 4 bases, and the junction held 10 bases outside the gene matches. The entire variable domain, with the rest obtained from reference TRBV7-9 and TRBJ2-1, is as follows: DTGVSQNPRHKITKRGQNVTFRCDPISEHNRLYWYRQTLGQGPEFLTYFQNEAQLEKSRLLSDRFSAERPKGSFSTLEIQRTEQGDSAMYLCASSQLGTGLYNEQFFGPGTRLTVL.

The rearrangement joins TRBV6-5 to TRBJ1-3, with a possible D match to TRBD1 (6 bases). Germline CDR1 MNHEY, CDR2 SVGAGI. V was pared by 0 bases and J by 4 bases, with 7 bases between. This CDR3 region has 14 residues. CDR3 in amino acids: CASSYSGQGNTIYF. CDR3 DNA: TGTGCCAGCAGTTACTCCGGACAGGGAAACACCATATATTTT.

This rearrangement joins TRBV25-1 to TRBJ2-2, with TRBD2 matching 11 bases. In germline, CDR1 is MGHDK, CDR2 SYGVNS. The junction had 9 bases not matched to a gene; V was cut back by 1 base and J by 5 bases. CDR3 length: 18 amino acids. This chain's CDR3 is CASSEFGVAGGFTGELFF. CDR3 coding DNA: TGTGCCAGCAGTGAATTCGGAGTAGCGGGAGGGTTTACCGGGGAGCTGTTTTTT.